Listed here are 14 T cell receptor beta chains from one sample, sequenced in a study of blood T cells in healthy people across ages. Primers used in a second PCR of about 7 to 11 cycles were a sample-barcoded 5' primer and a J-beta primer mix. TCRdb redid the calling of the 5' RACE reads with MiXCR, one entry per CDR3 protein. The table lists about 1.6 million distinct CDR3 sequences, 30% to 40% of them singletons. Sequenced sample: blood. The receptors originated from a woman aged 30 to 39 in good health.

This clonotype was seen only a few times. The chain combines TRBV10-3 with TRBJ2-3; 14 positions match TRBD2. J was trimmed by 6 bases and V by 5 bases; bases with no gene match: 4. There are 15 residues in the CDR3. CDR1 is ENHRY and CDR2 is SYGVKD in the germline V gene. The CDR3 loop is CAISPGTSGGDTQYF. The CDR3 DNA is TGTGCCATCAGTCCCGGGACTAGCGGGGGCGATACGCAGTATTTT.

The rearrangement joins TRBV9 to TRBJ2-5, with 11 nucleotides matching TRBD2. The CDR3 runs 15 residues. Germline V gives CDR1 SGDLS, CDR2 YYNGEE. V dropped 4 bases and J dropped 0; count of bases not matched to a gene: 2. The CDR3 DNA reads TGTGCCAGCAGCCCGACTAGCGGGGACCAAGAGACCCAGTACTTC. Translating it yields CASSPTSGDQETQYF.

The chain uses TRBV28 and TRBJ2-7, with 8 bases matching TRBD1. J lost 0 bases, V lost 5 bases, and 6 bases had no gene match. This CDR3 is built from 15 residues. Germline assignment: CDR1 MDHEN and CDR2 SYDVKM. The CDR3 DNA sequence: TGTGCCAGCAGTCTGACAGGGGTGCGCTCCTACGAGCAGTACTTC. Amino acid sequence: CASSLTGVRSYEQYF.

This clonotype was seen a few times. The CDR3 nucleotides read TGTGCCAGCAGCCAAGTTGGTCCGGGCCAAGAGACCCAGTACTTC. Amino acid sequence: CASSQVGPGQETQYF. The chain has TRBV4-2 and TRBJ2-5; D gene uncertain. CDR3 length: 15 amino acids. V was shortened by 1 base and J by 1 base, with 10 bases between the two germline ends. The germline V gene has CDR1 LGHNA and CDR2 YNFKEQ.

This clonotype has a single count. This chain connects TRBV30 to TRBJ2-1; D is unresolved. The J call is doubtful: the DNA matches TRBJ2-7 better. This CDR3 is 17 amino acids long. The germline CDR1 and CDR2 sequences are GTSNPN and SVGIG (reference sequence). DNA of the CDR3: TGTGCCTGGAGTGGGTTCGGTACGGCGAGCTCCTACAATGAGCAGTACTTC. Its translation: CAWSGFGTASSYNEQYF.

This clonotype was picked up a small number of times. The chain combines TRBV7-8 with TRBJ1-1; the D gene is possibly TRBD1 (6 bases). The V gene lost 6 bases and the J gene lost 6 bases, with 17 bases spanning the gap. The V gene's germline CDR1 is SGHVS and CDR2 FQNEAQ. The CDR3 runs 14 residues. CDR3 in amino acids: CASSPPSGDPEAFF. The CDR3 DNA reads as TGTGCCAGCAGTCCACCTTCAGGGGACCCTGAAGCTTTCTTT.

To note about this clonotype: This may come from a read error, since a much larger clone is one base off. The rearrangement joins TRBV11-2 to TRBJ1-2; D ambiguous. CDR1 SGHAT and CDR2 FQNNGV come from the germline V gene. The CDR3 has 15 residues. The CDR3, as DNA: TGTGCCGGCAGCTTAGATGGCAACCCGGGCTATGGCTACACCTTC. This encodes CAGSLDGNPGYGYTF.

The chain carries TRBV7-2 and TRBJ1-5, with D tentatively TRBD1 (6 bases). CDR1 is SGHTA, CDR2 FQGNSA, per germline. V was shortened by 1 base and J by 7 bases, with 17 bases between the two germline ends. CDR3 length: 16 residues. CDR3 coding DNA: TGTGCCAGCAGCTTAGAAGGGGGGGCCATAGAGCAGCCCCAGCATTTT. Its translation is CASSLEGGAIEQPQHF.

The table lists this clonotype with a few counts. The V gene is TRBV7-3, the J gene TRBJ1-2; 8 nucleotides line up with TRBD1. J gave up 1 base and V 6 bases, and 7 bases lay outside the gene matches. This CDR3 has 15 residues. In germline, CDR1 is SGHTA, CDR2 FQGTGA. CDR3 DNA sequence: TGTGCCAGCAGTCCAGGACAGGGAATTAACTATGGCTACACCTTC. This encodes CASSPGQGINYGYTF.

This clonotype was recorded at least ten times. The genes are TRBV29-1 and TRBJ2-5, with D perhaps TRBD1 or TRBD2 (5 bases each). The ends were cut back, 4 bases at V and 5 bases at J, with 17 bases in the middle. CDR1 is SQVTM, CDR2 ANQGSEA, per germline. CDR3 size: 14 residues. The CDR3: CSVGTGLWGETQYF. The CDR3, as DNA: TGCAGCGTTGGGACGGGGTTATGGGGGGAGACCCAGTACTTC.

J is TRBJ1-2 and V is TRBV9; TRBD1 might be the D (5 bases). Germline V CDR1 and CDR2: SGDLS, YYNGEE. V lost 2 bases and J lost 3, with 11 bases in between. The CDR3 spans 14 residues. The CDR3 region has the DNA TGTGCCAGCAGCGTGGGACCGGGGGACTATGGCTACACCTTC. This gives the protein CASSVGPGDYGYTF.

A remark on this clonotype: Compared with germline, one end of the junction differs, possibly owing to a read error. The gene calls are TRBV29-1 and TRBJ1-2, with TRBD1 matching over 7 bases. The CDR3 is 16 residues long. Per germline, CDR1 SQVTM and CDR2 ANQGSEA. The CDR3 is CSAEIHGTDLNYGYTF. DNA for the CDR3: TGCAGCGCTGAAATCCACGGGACAGACCTTAACTATGGCTACACCTTC.

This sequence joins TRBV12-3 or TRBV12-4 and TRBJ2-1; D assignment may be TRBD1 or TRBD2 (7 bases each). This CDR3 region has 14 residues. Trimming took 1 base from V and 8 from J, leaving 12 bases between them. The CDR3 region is CASSLEQGRDEQFF. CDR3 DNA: TGTGCCAGCAGTTTAGAACAGGGGAGGGATGAGCAGTTCTTC.

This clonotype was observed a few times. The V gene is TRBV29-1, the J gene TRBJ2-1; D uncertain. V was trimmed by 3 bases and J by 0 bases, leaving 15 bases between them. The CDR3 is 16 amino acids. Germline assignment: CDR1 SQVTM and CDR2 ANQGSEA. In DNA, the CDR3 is TGCAGCGTTGATGCCCTTAGGAGAGGCTCCTACAATGAGCAGTTCTTC. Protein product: CSVDALRRGSYNEQFF.